The clone carrying this T cell receptor beta chain has only a few counts. The CDR3 consists of 13 residues. The germline V gene encodes CDR1 SGHVS and CDR2 FNYEAQ. The V and J ends lost 5 bases and 1 base respectively, with 8 bases between them. These data are taken from a study of T cells after yellow fever vaccination. MiXCR, run by TCRdb on the 5' RACE reads, gives a single entry per CDR3 protein. This sample has 450,000 to 550,000 distinct CDR3 sequences; 20% to 25% occur once, and the top ten carry around 17%. This TCR came from a man aged 18 to 30 who received the YFV17D yellow fever vaccine. The rearrangement links TRBV7-6 to TRBJ1-1; no reliable D call. Sample: PBMCs, taken around 3 weeks after the first yellow fever vaccination. In DNA, the CDR3 is TGTGCCAGCAGCCGACTGTCGAACACTGAAGCTTTCTTT. Protein product: CASSRLSNTEAFF.